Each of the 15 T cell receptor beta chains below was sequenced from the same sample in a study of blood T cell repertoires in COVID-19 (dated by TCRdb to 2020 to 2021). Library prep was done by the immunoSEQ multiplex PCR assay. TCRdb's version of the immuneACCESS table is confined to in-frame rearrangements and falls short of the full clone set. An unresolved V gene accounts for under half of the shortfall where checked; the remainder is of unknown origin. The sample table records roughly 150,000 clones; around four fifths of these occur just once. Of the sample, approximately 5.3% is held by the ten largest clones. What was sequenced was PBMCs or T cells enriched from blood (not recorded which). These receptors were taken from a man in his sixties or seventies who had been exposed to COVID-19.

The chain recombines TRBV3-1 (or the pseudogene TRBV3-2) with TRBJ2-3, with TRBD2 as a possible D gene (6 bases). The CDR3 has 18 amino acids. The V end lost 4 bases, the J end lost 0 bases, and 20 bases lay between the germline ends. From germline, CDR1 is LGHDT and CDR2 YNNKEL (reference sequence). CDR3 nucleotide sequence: TGTGCCAGCAGCCCTCGGGACTTTCGGTCAGATAGCACAGATACGCAGTATTTT. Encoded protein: CASSPRDFRSDSTDTQYF.

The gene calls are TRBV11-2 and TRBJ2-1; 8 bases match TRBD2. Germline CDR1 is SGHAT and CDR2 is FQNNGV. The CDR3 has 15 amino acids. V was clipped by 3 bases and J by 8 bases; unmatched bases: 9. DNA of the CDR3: TGTGCCAGCAGCTTGGGTCGGGGGGGTGATCATGAGCAGTTCTTC. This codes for CASSLGRGGDHEQFF.

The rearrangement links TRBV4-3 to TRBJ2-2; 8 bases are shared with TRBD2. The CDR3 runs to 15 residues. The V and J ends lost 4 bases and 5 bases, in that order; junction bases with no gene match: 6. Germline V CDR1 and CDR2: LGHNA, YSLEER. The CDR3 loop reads CASSPAGGGTGELFF. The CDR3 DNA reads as TGCGCCAGCAGCCCGGCGGGGGGAGGTACCGGGGAGCTGTTTTTT.

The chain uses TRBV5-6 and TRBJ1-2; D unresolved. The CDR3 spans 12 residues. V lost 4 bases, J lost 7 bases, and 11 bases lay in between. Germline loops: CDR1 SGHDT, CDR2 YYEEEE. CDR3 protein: CASSPTDAGYTF. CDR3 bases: TGTGCCAGCAGCCCAACAGACGCTGGCTACACCTTC.

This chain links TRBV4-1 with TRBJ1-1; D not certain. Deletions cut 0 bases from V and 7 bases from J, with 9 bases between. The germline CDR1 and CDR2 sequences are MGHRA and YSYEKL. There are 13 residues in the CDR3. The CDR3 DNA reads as TGCGCCAGCAGCCAAGATCGCGGTTATGAAGCTTTCTTT. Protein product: CASSQDRGYEAFF.

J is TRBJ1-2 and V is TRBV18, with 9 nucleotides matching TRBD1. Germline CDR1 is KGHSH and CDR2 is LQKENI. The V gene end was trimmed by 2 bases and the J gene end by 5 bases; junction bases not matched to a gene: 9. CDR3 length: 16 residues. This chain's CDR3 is CASSPGSRTGVYGYTF. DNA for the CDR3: TGTGCCAGCTCACCAGGGTCTCGGACAGGGGTATATGGCTACACCTTC.

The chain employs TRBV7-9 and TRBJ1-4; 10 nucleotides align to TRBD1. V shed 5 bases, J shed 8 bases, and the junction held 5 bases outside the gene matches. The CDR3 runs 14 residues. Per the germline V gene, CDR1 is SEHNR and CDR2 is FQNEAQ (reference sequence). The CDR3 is CASSRTGGGEKLFF. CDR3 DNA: TGTGCCAGCAGCCGGACAGGGGGAGGGGAAAAACTGTTTTTT. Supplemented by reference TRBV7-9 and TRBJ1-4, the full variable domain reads DTGVSQNPRHKITKRGQNVTFRCDPISEHNRLYWYRQTLGQGPEFLTYFQNEAQLEKSRLLSDRFSAERPKGSFSTLEIQRTEQGDSAMYLCASSRTGGGEKLFFGSGTQLSVL.

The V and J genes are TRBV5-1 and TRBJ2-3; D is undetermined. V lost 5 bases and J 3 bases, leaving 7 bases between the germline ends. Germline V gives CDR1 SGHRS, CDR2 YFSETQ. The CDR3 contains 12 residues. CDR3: CASRTGTDTQYF. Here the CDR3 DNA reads TGCGCCAGCAGGACCGGGACAGATACGCAGTATTTT.

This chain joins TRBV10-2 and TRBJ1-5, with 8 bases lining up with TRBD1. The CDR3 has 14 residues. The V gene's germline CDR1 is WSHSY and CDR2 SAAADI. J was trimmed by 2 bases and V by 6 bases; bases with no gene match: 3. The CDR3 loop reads CASRRGQGNQPQHF. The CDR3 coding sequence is TGCGCCAGCAGGAGGGGACAGGGCAATCAGCCCCAGCATTTT.

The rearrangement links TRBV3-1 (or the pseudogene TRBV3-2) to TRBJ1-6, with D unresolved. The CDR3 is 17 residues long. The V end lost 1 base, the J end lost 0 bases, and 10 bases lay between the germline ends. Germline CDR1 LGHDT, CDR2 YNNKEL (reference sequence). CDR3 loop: CASSQVSPSSYNSPLHF. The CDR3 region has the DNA TGTGCCAGCAGCCAAGTGAGTCCTAGCTCCTATAATTCACCCCTCCACTTT.

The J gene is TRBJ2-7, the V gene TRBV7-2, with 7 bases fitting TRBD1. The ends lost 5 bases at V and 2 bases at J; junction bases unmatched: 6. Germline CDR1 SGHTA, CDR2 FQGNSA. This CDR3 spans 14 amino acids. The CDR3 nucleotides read TGTGCCAGCAGCCCGACAGGGACAGCCTACGAGCAGTACTTC. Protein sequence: CASSPTGTAYEQYF.

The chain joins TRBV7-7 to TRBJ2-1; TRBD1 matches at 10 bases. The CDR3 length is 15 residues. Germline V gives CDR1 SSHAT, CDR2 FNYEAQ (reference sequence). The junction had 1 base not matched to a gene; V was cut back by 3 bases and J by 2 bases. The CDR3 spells CASSFGQGAYNEQFF. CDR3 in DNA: TGTGCCAGCAGCTTTGGACAGGGGGCCTACAATGAGCAGTTCTTC. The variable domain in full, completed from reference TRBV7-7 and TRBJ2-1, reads GAGVSQSPRYKVTKRGQDVTLRCDPISSHATLYWYQQALGQGPEFLTYFNYEAQPDKSGLPSDRFSAERPEGSISTLTIQRTEQRDSAMYRCASSFGQGAYNEQFFGPGTRLTVL.

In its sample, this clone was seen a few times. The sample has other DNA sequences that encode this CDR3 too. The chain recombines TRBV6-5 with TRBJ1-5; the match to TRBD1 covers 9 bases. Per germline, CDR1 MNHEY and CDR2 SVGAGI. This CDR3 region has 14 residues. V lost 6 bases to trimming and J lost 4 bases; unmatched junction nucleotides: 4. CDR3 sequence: CASRRGQGNQPQHF. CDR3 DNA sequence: TGTGCCAGCAGACGTGGACAGGGGAATCAGCCCCAGCATTTT.

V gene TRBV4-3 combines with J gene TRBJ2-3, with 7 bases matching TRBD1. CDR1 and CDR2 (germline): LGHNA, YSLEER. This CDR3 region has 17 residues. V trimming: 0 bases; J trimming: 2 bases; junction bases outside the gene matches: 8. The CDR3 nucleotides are TGCGCCAGCAGCCAAGACTTTCGACAGGGAGTCACAGATACGCAGTATTTT. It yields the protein CASSQDFRQGVTDTQYF.

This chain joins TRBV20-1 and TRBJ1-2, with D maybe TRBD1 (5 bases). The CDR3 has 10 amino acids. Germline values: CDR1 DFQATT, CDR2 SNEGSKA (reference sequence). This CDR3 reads CSLRVEGYTF. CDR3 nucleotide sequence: TGCAGCCTCAGGGTTGAGGGCTACACCTTC.